This T cell receptor beta chain appears in the sequencing data of a study of graft-versus-host responses after intestinal transplantation. Looking at the study overall: Uniformly, recipients were administered anti-thymocyte globulin induction with subsequent tacrolimus and steroids for three to four years.

For this clone: Its antigen is not identified.

The V gene end was trimmed by 4 bases and the J gene end by 5 bases; junction bases not matched to a gene: 0. CDR3 length: 12 amino acids. From germline, CDR1 is WNHNN and CDR2 SYGVQD (reference sequence). Assay: immunoSEQ multiplex PCR; the TCRdb copy retains only in-frame clones and omits some. The repertoire holds around 84,000 clones, with roughly 80% as singletons. Source: unstimulated CD8+ T cells sorted from spleen or lymph node cells, taken before intestinal transplant. The chain couples TRBV10-1 to TRBJ2-3; 7 bases line up with TRBD2. The origin of this receptor is a human donor who received an intestinal transplant. CDR3 region: CASSVAGDTQYF. CDR3 bases: TGCGCCAGCAGTGTAGCGGGAGATACGCAGTATTTT.